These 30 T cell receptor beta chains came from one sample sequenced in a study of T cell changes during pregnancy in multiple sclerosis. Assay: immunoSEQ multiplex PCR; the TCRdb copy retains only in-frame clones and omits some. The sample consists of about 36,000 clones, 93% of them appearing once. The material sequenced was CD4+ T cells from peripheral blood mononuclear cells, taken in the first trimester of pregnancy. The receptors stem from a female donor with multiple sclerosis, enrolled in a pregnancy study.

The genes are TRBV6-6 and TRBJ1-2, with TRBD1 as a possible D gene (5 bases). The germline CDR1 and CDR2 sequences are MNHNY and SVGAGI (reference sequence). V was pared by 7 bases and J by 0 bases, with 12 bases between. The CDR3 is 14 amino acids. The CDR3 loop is CASTAQVANYGYTF. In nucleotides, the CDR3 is TGTGCCAGCACCGCACAGGTAGCTAACTATGGCTACACCTTC.

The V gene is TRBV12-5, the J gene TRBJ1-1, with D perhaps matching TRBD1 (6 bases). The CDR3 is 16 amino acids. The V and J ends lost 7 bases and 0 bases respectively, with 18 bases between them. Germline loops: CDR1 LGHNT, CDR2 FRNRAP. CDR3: CASAWGGTLMNTEAFF. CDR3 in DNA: TGTGCTAGTGCCTGGGGAGGGACACTGATGAACACTGAAGCTTTCTTT.

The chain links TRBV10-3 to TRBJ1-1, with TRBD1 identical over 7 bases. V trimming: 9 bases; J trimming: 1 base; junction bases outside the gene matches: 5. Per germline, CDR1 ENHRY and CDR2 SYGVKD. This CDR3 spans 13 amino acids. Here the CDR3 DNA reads TGTGCCATAGACGACAGGGCGAACACTGAAGCTTTCTTT. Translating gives CAIDDRANTEAFF.

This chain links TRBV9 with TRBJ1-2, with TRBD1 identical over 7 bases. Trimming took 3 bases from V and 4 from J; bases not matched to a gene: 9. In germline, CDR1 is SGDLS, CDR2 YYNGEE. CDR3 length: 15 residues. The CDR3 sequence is CASSAWTGTLYGYTF. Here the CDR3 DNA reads TGTGCCAGCAGCGCATGGACAGGAACCCTCTATGGCTACACCTTC.

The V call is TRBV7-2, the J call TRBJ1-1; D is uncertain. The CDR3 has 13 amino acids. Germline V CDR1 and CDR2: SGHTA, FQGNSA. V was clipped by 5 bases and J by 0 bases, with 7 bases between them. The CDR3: CASSRLLNTEAFF. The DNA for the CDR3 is TGTGCCAGCAGCCGGTTATTGAACACTGAAGCTTTCTTT.

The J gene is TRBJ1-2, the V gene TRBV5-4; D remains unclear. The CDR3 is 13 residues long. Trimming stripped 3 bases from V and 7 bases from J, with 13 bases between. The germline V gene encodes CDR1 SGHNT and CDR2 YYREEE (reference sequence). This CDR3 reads CASSSVRSGGYTF. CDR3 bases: TGTGCCAGCAGCTCCGTACGATCGGGTGGCTACACCTTC.

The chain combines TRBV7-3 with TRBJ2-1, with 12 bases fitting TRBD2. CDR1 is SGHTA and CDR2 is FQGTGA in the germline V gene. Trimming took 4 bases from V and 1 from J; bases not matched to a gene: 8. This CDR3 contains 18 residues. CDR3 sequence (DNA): TGTGCCAGCAGCTCCCGGACTAGCGGGGCGACTTCCTACAATGAGCAGTTCTTC. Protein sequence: CASSSRTSGATSYNEQFF.

CDR3 sequence: CASRTGDGYTF. DNA for the CDR3: TGTGCCAGTAGGACAGGGGACGGCTACACCTTC. The chain employs TRBV19 and TRBJ1-2, with 8 bases lining up with TRBD1. Losses at the gene ends were 6 bases for V and 8 bases for J; bases not matched to a gene: 2. Germline V CDR1 and CDR2: LNHDA, SQIVND (reference sequence). The CDR3 spans 11 residues.

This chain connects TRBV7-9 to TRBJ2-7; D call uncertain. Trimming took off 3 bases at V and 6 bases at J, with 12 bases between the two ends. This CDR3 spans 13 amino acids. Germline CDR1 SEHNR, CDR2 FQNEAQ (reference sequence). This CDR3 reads CASSFRQVGEQYF. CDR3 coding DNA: TGTGCCAGCAGCTTTCGCCAGGTGGGCGAGCAGTACTTC.

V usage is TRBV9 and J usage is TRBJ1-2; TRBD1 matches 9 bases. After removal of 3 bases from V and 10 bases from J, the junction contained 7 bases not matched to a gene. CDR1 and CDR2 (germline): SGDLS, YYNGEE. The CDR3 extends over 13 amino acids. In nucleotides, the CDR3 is TGTGCCAGCAGCGCGGGACAGGGTGGATTCTACACCTTC. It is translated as CASSAGQGGFYTF.

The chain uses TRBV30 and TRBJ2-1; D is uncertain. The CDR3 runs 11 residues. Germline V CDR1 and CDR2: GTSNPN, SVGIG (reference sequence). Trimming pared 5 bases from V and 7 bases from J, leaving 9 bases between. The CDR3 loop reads CAWSPANEQFF. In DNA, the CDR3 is TGTGCCTGGTCCCCAGCGAATGAGCAGTTCTTC.

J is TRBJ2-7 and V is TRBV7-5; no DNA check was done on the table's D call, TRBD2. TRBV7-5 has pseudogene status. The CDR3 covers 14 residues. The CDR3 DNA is TGTGTCAGAAGCTGGGGAGGCGCTACCTACGAGCAGTACTTC. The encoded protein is CVRSWGGATYEQYF.

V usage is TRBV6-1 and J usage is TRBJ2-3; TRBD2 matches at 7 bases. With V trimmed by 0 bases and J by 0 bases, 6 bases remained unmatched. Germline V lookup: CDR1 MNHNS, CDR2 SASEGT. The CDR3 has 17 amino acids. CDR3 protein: CASSEALLARSTDTQYF. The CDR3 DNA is TGTGCCAGCAGTGAAGCGCTACTAGCGAGGAGCACAGATACGCAGTATTTT.

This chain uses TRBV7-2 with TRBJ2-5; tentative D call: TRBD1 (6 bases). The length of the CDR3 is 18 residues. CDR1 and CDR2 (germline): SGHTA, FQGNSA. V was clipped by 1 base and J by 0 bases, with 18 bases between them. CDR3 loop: CASSLVGASASYQETQYF. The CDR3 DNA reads TGTGCCAGCAGCTTAGTGGGGGCGTCAGCTTCCTACCAAGAGACCCAGTACTTC.

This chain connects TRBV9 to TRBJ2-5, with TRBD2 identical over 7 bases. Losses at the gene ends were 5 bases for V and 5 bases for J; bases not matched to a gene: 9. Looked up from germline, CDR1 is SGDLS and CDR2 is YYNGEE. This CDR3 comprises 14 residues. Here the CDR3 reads CASSPRLAGETQYF. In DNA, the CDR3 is TGTGCCAGCAGTCCTAGACTAGCCGGGGAGACCCAGTACTTC.

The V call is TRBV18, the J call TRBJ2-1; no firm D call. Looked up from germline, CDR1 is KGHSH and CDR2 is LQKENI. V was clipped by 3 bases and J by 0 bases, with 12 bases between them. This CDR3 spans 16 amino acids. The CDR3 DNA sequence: TGTGCCAGCTCACCCCCCCGGGTGAGCTCCTACAATGAGCAGTTCTTC. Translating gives CASSPPRVSSYNEQFF.

The CDR3 DNA reads as TGTGCCAGCAGCCGACAGCCGAACACTGAAGCTTTCTTT. Protein: CASSRQPNTEAFF. The chain uses TRBV7-9 and TRBJ1-1, with a tentative D call TRBD1 (5 bases). Trimming took off 5 bases at V and 1 base at J, with 8 bases between the two ends. From germline, CDR1 is SEHNR and CDR2 FQNEAQ (reference sequence). The CDR3 has 13 amino acids.

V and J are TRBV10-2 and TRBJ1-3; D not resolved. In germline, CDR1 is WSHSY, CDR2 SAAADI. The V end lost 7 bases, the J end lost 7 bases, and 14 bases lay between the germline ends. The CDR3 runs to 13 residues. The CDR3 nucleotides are TGCGCCAGCACCCCGGAGCCTCGGAACACCATATATTTT. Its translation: CASTPEPRNTIYF.

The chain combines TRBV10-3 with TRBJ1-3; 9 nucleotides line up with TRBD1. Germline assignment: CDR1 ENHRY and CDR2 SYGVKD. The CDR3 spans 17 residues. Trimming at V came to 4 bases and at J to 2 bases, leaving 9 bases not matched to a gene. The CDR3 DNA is TGTGCCATCAGTGTACCGGGACAGGGATTAGCTGGAAACACCATATATTTT. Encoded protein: CAISVPGQGLAGNTIYF.

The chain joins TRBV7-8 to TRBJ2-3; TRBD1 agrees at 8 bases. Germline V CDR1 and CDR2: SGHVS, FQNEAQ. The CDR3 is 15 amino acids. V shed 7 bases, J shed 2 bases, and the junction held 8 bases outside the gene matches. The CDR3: CASNVQGAVTDTQYF. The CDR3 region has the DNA TGTGCCAGCAACGTTCAGGGGGCGGTCACAGATACGCAGTATTTT.

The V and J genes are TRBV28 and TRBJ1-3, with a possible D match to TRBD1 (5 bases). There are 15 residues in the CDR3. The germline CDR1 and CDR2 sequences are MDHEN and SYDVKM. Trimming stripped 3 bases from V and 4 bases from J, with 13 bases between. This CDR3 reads CASSLTRVNGNTIYF. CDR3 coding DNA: TGTGCCAGCAGTTTGACCAGGGTAAACGGAAACACCATATATTTT.

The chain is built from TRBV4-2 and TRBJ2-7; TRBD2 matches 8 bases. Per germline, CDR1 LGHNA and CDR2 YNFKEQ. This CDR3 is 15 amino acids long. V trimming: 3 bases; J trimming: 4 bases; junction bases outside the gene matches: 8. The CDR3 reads CASSQVGRADYEQYF. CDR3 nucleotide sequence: TGTGCCAGCAGCCAGGTCGGGAGGGCCGATTACGAGCAGTACTTC.

The CDR3 spells CAWVKRTGVTGELFF. DNA for the CDR3: TGTGCCTGGGTAAAACGTACAGGGGTCACCGGGGAGCTGTTTTTT. V and J are TRBV30 and TRBJ2-2; TRBD1 matches at 7 bases. Germline V lookup: CDR1 GTSNPN, CDR2 SVGIG (reference sequence). V gave up 5 bases and J gave up 4 bases; unmatched junction bases: 10. The CDR3 contains 15 residues.

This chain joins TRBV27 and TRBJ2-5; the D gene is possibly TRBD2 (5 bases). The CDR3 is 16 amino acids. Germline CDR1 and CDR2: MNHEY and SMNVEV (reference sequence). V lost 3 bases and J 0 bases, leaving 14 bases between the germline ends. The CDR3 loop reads CASSFRLVGNQETQYF. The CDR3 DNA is TGTGCCAGCAGTTTCCGACTGGTCGGGAACCAAGAGACCCAGTACTTC.

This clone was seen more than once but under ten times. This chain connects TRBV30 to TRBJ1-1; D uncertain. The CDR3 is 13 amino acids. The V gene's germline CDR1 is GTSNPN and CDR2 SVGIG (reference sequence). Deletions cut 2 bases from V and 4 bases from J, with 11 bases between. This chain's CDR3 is CAWSLAVSTEAFF. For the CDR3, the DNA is TGTGCCTGGAGTCTGGCAGTAAGCACTGAAGCTTTCTTT.

The CDR3 loop is CASSLGRDNSEAFF. CDR3 bases: TGTGCCAGCAGCTTGGGCAGGGATAATAGTGAAGCTTTCTTT. The chain couples TRBV5-8 to TRBJ1-1, with D perhaps matching TRBD1 (5 bases). The CDR3 is made up of 14 amino acids. CDR1 is SGHTS, CDR2 YDEGEE, per germline. V lost 0 bases and J 7 bases, leaving 13 bases between the germline ends.

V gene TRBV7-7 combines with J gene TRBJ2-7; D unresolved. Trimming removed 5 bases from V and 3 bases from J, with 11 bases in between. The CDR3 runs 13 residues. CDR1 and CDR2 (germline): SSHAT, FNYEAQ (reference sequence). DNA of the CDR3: TGTGCCAGCAGCCCCAACGCAGACTACGAGCAGTACTTC. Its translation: CASSPNADYEQYF. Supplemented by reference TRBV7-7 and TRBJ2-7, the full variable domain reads GAGVSQSPRYKVTKRGQDVTLRCDPISSHATLYWYQQALGQGPEFLTYFNYEAQPDKSGLPSDRFSAERPEGSISTLTIQRTEQRDSAMYRCASSPNADYEQYFGPGTRLTVT.

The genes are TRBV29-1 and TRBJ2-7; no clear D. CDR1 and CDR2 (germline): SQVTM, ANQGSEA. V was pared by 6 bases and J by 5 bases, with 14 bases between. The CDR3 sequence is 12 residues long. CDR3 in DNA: TGCAGCGTCGCTTGGGCGCAGAACGAGCAGTACTTC. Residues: CSVAWAQNEQYF.

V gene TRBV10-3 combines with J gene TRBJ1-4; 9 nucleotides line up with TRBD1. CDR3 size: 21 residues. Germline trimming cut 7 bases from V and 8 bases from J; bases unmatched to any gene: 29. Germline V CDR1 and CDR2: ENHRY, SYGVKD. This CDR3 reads CAITSGQGSTSSLGSWEKLFF. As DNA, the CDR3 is TGTGCCATCACCTCCGGACAGGGGAGCACCTCAAGTCTTGGGTCGTGGGAAAAACTGTTTTTT.

Here the CDR3 reads CASSSWTGNGANVLTF. DNA for the CDR3: TGTGCCAGCAGCTCCTGGACAGGGAACGGGGCCAACGTCCTGACTTTC. The V gene is TRBV28, the J gene TRBJ2-6, with 8 bases fitting TRBD1. CDR3 size: 16 residues. The germline gives CDR1 MDHEN, CDR2 SYDVKM. V lost 6 bases to trimming and J lost 4 bases; unmatched junction nucleotides: 8. Based on the CDR3 plus reference TRBV28 and TRBJ2-6, the full variable domain is DVKVTQSSRYLVKRTGEKVFLECVQDMDHENMFWYRQDPGLGLRLIYFSYDVKMKEKGDIPEGYSVSREKKERFSLILESASTNQTSMYLCASSSWTGNGANVLTFGAGSRLTVL.